This TCR beta chain was captured by sequencing in a study of blood T cell repertoires in COVID-19. The wider study: PBMCs, B-cell-depleted T cells, or T cells were the source of the cDNA or gDNA that made up the material.

In the study's own analysis: By means of reference gene primer amplification, nucleated cell counts were estimated. Profiled with immunoSEQ multiplex PCR; TCRdb holds only in-frame clones, not every one. Clone size and V and J calls were adopted from that table, with D and trimming inferred from the DNA. Among around 58,000 clones, around four fifths were seen once, and the ten largest hold roughly 5.2%. The CDR3 sequence is 16 residues long. In germline, CDR1 is MNHNY, CDR2 SVGAGI (reference sequence). Trimming cost V 5 bases and J 0 bases; bases outside gene matches: 10. The sample comprised peripheral blood. This TCR came from a human donor in a cohort sampled during active COVID-19. The chain links TRBV6-6 to TRBJ2-7; TRBD1 matches 7 bases. The CDR3 coding sequence is TGTGCCAGCAGTCCTCGTGGCAGGGGGTTCTCCTACGAGCAGTACTTC. It specifies CASSPRGRGFSYEQYF.